These 9 T cell receptor beta chains were all obtained from the same sample, sequenced in a study of blood T cell repertoires in COVID-19. Clones were read by immunoSEQ multiplex PCR, and TCRdb kept only the in-frame ones, dropping some. Of hundreds of thousands of clones detected, approximately 91% appear once; the ten largest clones hold more than 5.5%. Sample: peripheral blood. These receptors originate from a woman in her seventies with COVID-19, enrolled during active disease.

This clone appeared a single time. The chain recombines TRBV19 with TRBJ2-2; tentative D call: TRBD2 (6 bases). The length of the CDR3 is 17 residues. V lost 6 bases to trimming and J lost 5 bases, with 22 bases between them. The germline V gene encodes CDR1 LNHDA and CDR2 SQIVND (reference sequence). CDR3 sequence (DNA): TGTGCCAGTAGACACCCCCCGGGCAGGGCGGGAACCGGGGAGCTGTTTTTT. Its translation: CASRHPPGRAGTGELFF.

CDR3 amino acids: CASSYLGLAGAPEQFF. DNA of the CDR3: TGTGCCAGCAGCTATCTGGGACTAGCGGGGGCACCTGAGCAGTTCTTC. The chain carries TRBV5-5 and TRBJ2-1; 14 nucleotides align to TRBD2. Germline lookup yields CDR1 SGHKS and CDR2 YYEKEE (reference sequence). With V trimmed by 3 bases and J by 9 bases, 8 bases remained unmatched. The CDR3 spans 16 residues. Based on the CDR3 plus reference TRBV5-5 and TRBJ2-1, the full variable domain is DAGVTQSPTHLIKTRGQQVTLRCSPISGHKSVSWYQQVLGQGPQFIFQYYEKEERGRGNFPDRFSARQFPNYSSELNVNALLLGDSALYLCASSYLGLAGAPEQFFGPGTRLTVL.

The chain has TRBV27 and TRBJ2-5, with TRBD2 as a possible D gene (6 bases). In germline, CDR1 is MNHEY, CDR2 SMNVEV (reference sequence). Trimming cost V 1 base and J 5 bases, with 17 bases left between them. The CDR3 has 16 residues. Here the CDR3 reads CASSLLWDSTGETQYF. As DNA, the CDR3 is TGTGCCAGCAGTTTATTATGGGACTCGACTGGTGAGACCCAGTACTTC.

The chain carries TRBV7-2 and TRBJ1-6; a weak D match, TRBD1 (5 bases). Germline lookup yields CDR1 SGHTA and CDR2 FQGNSA. CDR3 length equals 15 residues. V was cut by 6 bases and J by 5 bases, with 14 bases left in between. The CDR3 region has the DNA TGTGCCAGCAGTAAACAGGTGGTTAATAATTCACCCCTCCACTTT. Translated, it gives CASSKQVVNNSPLHF. The whole variable domain, filled in from reference TRBV7-2 and TRBJ1-6, reads GAGVSQSPSNKVTEKGKDVELRCDPISGHTALYWYRQSLGQGLEFLIYFQGNSAPDKSGLPSDRFSAERTGGSVSTLTIQRTQQEDSAVYLCASSKQVVNNSPLHFGNGTRLTVT.

This clone has just a few counts. The gene calls are TRBV5-6 and TRBJ2-2; 7 positions agree with TRBD1. The J segment lost 8 bases and the V segment lost 0 bases, leaving 7 bases of the junction unmatched. CDR1 is SGHDT and CDR2 is YYEEEE in the germline V gene. The CDR3 is 15 residues long. CDR3 in amino acids: CASSLVGQRLGELFF. The CDR3 bases are TGTGCCAGCAGCTTGGTGGGACAGAGATTAGGGGAGCTGTTTTTT.

V gene TRBV28 combines with J gene TRBJ1-5, with D perhaps matching TRBD1 (6 bases). Between the trimmed V and J ends, which lost 4 bases and 7 bases, there was a span of 17 bases. The CDR3 has 15 amino acids. Germline CDR1 is MDHEN and CDR2 is SYDVKM. The chain's CDR3 is CASSSPQGGGQPQHF. CDR3 DNA: TGTGCCAGCAGTTCCCCCCAAGGGGGTGGGCAGCCCCAGCATTTT.

The V and J genes are TRBV2 and TRBJ1-1, with TRBD1 identical over 7 bases. The CDR3 has 15 residues. Germline V gene lookup returns CDR1 SNHLY and CDR2 FYNNEI. The V and J ends lost 11 bases and 2 bases, in that order; junction bases with no gene match: 14. In nucleotides, the CDR3 is TGTGCCTCCGACCGAGGACAGGAGATCAACACTGAAGCTTTCTTT. Protein product: CASDRGQEINTEAFF. Full variable domain (outside the CDR3, taken from reference TRBV2 and TRBJ1-1): EPEVTQTPSHQVTQMGQEVILRCVPISNHLYFYWYRQILGQKVEFLVSFYNNEISEKSEIFDDQFSVERPDGSNFTLKIRSTKLEDSAMYFCASDRGQEINTEAFFGQGTRLTVV.

CDR3 bases: TGTGCCAGCAGGGCCCGTGGCACTGAAGCTTTCTTT. It translates to CASRARGTEAFF. The chain is built from TRBV5-6 and TRBJ1-1, with D unresolved. The CDR3 spans 12 residues. Germline assignment: CDR1 SGHDT and CDR2 YYEEEE. Trimming removed 5 bases from V and 4 bases from J, with 9 bases in between. Drawing the rest from reference TRBV5-6 and TRBJ1-1, the complete variable domain is DAGVTQSPTHLIKTRGQQVTLRCSPKSGHDTVSWYQQALGQGPQFIFQYYEEEERQRGNFPDRFSGHQFPNYSSELNVNALLLGDSALYLCASRARGTEAFFGQGTRLTVV.

The chain uses TRBV5-1 and TRBJ2-7, with D possibly matching TRBD2 (6 bases). V dropped 5 bases and J dropped 5 bases, with 20 bases sitting between them. The CDR3 contains 15 residues. Germline V lookup: CDR1 SGHRS, CDR2 YFSETQ. CDR3 coding DNA: TGCGCCAGCAGGGCGGCGGGAAGGGTCGTGGACGAGCAGTACTTC. Amino acid sequence: CASRAAGRVVDEQYF.